The following is a TCR beta chain sequence with its context. Its recognized antigen is unknown. Base qualities are not provided; no much larger clone lies one nucleotide away. The method was the immunoSEQ multiplex PCR assay. The multiplex PCR relied on a mix of 60 forward primers for TCR Vbeta segments and 13 reverse primers for TCR Jbeta segments. The CDR3 region of rearranged TCR beta genes was amplified from genomic DNA with a multiplex PCR assay. The Illumina HiSeq System was used to sequence the amplified TCR beta libraries as 87-base-pair reads. The paper's data handling went like this. A later analysis counted some 74 million unique TCR beta chains across the 550 to 700 repertoires, and 10 million to 12 million of these chains were shared by at least two donors. To remove PCR and sequencing errors, raw reads were error-corrected and collapsed into unique sequences using a nearest-neighbor algorithm that merged closely related sequences. V, D and J gene segments were assigned by aligning CDR3 sequences to IMGT reference sequences. For a sequence to be retained, a match of at least six nucleotides was required to both a V gene segment and a J gene segment. Rearrangements were called productive when the CDR3 lacked stop codons and stayed in frame with V and J; all others were non-productive. CDR3 was defined according to IMGT convention as the region running from the second conserved V-encoded cysteine to the conserved J-encoded phenylalanine. In an earlier analysis of more than 550 of the donors, sequences lacking an unambiguous match to a single V gene segment were excluded. In an earlier analysis of approximately 590 of the donors, V segments were called functional above 56.7% productive rearrangements and were called segregating when the between-donor standard deviation exceeded 5%. To diagnose cytomegalovirus status from the catalog of TCR beta chain sequences, a statistical classification framework was built. V and J gene assignment, in a later analysis, came from comparing TCR nucleotide sequences with IMGT/GENE-DB human TR gene sequences. In a later analysis, CDR3 sequences and most-parsimonious VDJ recombination scenarios were assigned using the TCRdist pipeline. In a later analysis, each TCR beta chain was defined by its CDR3 amino acid sequence together with its V-gene family, and reads without a unique V-gene family were excluded. As a way to deal with suspected cross-contamination and a sequencing artifact, a later analysis dropped over 550 nucleotide sequences that were highly shared and had low generation probability. In a later analysis, a clonal expansion index for each public chain was calculated from normalized within-repertoire ranks of inferred template counts. Generation probabilities in a later analysis came from a VDJ recombination model fitted to out-of-frame rearrangements, and those results were checked against IGoR. In a later analysis, hypergeometric tests were used to score TCR-TCR, TCR-HLA and TCR-CMV co-occurrence, with a repertoire-size bias correction applied to TCR pairs. To estimate false discovery rates, a later analysis permuted the HLA or CMV assignments 20 times. A later analysis grouped co-occurring TCRs with DBSCAN, adding TCRdist sequence similarity when clustering within HLA-allele-positive subsets. Co-occurrence clustering excluded repertoires with fewer than 30,000 or more than 120,000 public chains, plus five with anomalous nucleotide sharing. As stored in TCRdb, this immuneACCESS dataset retains in-frame rearrangements with V and J assigned. A fraction of the clones does not appear; measured against another copy, unresolved V genes explain less than half of the discrepancy, and the remainder lacks a known reason. V and J calls and clone size are those listed in that table; D and trimming were worked out from the DNA. In all, the sample holds approximately 170,000 clones, and roughly 79% of those were seen once. Just over 2% of the sample rests with the top ten.

These data are taken from a study of cytomegalovirus exposure and HLA in healthy donors (dated by TCRdb to between 2016 and 2019). As for the study more broadly: In an earlier analysis of 450 to 750 of the donors, approximately 300 Gb of sequence data and some 100 million unique TCR beta sequences from 150 million to 200 million T cells were reported. About 280 gigabases of sequencing data and around 88 million unique TCR sequences made up an early release that covered over 550 HLA-typed donors. Of the roughly 400 genotyped donors, approximately 82% fell in the genetic ancestry cluster associated with self-reported Caucasian donors. The study was designed to test whether signatures of past pathogen exposure could be identified by cataloging public T cell receptors. Using immunosequencing, the study profiled T cell repertoires from 500 to 800 subjects and related those repertoires to cytomegalovirus serostatus. In addition to the first cohort of roughly 670 subjects, a separate validation cohort of some 120 different subjects was used. High-throughput TCR immunosequencing, statistical association of individual TCRs with disease status, and machine learning were combined to predict cytomegalovirus infection status. To study patterns of TCR occurrence, a later analysis re-analyzed previously published TCR beta repertoires from several hundred donors and added high-resolution HLA genotyping. In the later analysis, no new phenotypic data were used to find candidate immune exposures; instead, reliance was placed on TCR beta sequences and their occurrence across donors. In an earlier analysis of a few hundred of the donors, high-throughput TCR beta sequencing was used to judge whether each TCR beta V gene segment behaved as functional or pseudogenic. Alongside the repertoire data, information on donor age, sex, ethnicity and CMV serostatus was compiled. Genome-wide SNP genotypes for about three fifths of the roughly 700 donors were used in a later genetic analysis, which treated that subset as a discovery cohort. All discovery cohort repertoires had been generated using a single sequencing platform. Both class I and class II loci were covered by HLA typing, at four-digit resolution. The number of donors typed differed by locus, with about 629-640 for A, B, C, DRB1 and DQB1, around 500 for DQA1, some 570 for DPA1, and around 450 for DPB1. Roughly five DR-DQ haplotypes were treated as single units for association and clustering because of strong linkage in the cohort. Among a few hundred genotyped donors of the cohort, an average of 235,054 unique TCR beta nucleotide sequences were sequenced per donor, roughly 18% of them non-productive.

Paper-wide results and their limitations: Compared with the 666-donor mean, donors in an Asian-associated ancestry cluster had fewer N-insertions in productive TCRs, according to a later genetic analysis. Immune exposure information for the cohort was limited to CMV serostatus. Linkage disequilibrium might explain the correlated functional status among segregating V segments, but an unknown experimental factor could not be ruled out. A further reported finding was that TCR beta sequences accurately predicted the HLA-A and HLA-B alleles for most subjects in the first cohort. In both the original and validation cohorts, the classifier was reported to diagnose cytomegalovirus status with high specificity and sensitivity. It was suggested by the authors that the approach could potentially be generalized to other disease states and immunological phenotypes. Because the 87-base-pair reads could not distinguish some IMGT-functional V segments, including TRBV6-2 and TRBV6-3, those segments were excluded. In a later analysis, TCR association rates were found to vary across HLA loci, with the most associated TCRs seen for DRB1 alleles and the fewest for HLA-C alleles. Because counts were too low, approximately 15 rarely observed V segments, including chromosome 9 orphons, were excluded from the earlier analysis of 587 of the donors. Three of the identified cytomegalovirus-associated TCR beta chains were confirmed in vitro to be specific for cytomegalovirus antigens. A cluster of highly shared sequence variants was judged likely to be a technical artifact of the sequencing pipeline. In the study, around 160 TCR beta chains were listed as associated with cytomegalovirus. Roughly uniform sequencing depth across donors was assumed in presence/absence analyses, although this assumption may not hold. Because HLA typing was missing for some donors at each locus, association tests included only the typed subset. A later analysis found that HLA-associated TCR beta chains were more clonally expanded and had lower generation probabilities than equally common non-associated chains. In this cohort, only TCR beta chains were sequenced, and detectable features were limited by the absence of alpha or paired-chain data. Specific HLA alleles were associated with 15,000 to 20,000 TCR beta sequences at a false discovery rate of 0.05 in a later analysis. Most TCR sequences were observed very rarely across donors, whereas some public TCRs were present in many individuals. A later genetic analysis associated a missense DCLRE1C variant with V-gene and J-gene trimming of TCR beta chains, and an independent cohort replicated the association. According to a later analysis, parvovirus B19, influenza, CMV and Epstein-Barr virus appeared linked to several top co-occurrence clusters. Assigning TCR associations to individual alleles was difficult when HLA alleles, especially DR and DQ, strongly co-occurred. In a later analysis, most CMV-associated TCR beta chains were found to appear HLA-restricted, with HLA associations seemingly driven largely by CMV exposure. An earlier analysis of some 560 of the donors showed that most TCR beta V segments appeared in productive rearrangements either about 87% or about 30% of the time, which broadly matched IMGT annotations.

Based on the germline V gene, the CDR1 and CDR2 sequences are SNHLY and FYNNEI. Taken from cysteine to phenylalanine, the CDR3 has 13 residues. The read is trimmed to its CDR3 DNA, 39 bases read in frame from base 1. V and J are truncated by 4 bases and 6 bases respectively, leaving an intervening sequence of 12 bases. The cohort consisted of 650 to 700 healthy bone marrow donors. Cohort members were all nominally healthy when sampled, although unrecorded immune exposures were likely present. The donor was CMV seropositive and belonged to the group of 250 to 350 seropositive cohort members. Every donor gave a peripheral blood sample, and the peripheral blood mononuclear cells from that sample were used for TCR beta sequencing. The Qiagen DNeasy Blood Extraction Kit was used to extract genomic DNA from the blood cell samples.

The chain is encoded by TRBV2 joined to TRBJ1-1; confidence is insufficient to name the D gene. Sequenced: PBMCs. This TCR was recovered from a woman aged 25 to 39 in good health and CMV-seropositive. The CDR3 region: CASSARRLAEAFF. In nucleotides, the sequence is TGTGCCAGCAGTGCCCGCAGGTTGGCTGAAGCTTTCTTT. Where the CDR3 stops, the reference TRBV2 and TRBJ1-1 genes take over; the full variable domain is EPEVTQTPSHQVTQMGQEVILRCVPISNHLYFYWYRQILGQKVEFLVSFYNNEISEKSEIFDDQFSVERPDGSNFTLKIRSTKLEDSAMYFCASSARRLAEAFFGQGTRLTVV.